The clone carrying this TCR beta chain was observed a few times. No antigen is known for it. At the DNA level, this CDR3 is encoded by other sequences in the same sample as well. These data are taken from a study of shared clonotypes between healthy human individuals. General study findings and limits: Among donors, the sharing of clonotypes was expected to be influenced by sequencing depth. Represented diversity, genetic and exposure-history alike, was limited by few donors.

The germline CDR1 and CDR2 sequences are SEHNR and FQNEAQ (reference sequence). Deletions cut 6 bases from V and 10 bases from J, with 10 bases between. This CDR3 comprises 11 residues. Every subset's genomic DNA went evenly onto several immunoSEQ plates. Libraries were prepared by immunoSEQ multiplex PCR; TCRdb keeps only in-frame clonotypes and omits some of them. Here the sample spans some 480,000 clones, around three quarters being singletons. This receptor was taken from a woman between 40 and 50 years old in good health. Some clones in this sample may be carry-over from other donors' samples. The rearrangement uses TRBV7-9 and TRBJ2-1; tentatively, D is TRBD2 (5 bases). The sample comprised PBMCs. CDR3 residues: CASSLAGEQFF. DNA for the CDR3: TGTGCCAGCAGTCTAGCAGGCGAGCAGTTCTTC.